What follows are 20 T cell receptor beta chains derived from one specimen sequenced in a study of sequential checkpoint blockade in melanoma (dated by TCRdb to between 2018 and 2021). What this sample's treatment or condition label stands for: randomized to nivolumab then ipilimumab (arm A) or the reverse (arm B). To prepare the library, the immunoSEQ multiplex PCR assay was applied. What TCRdb holds here is the immuneACCESS table cut down to in-frame rearrangements. Part of the clones is not present; checked against another copy, under half of the missing clones reflect an unresolved V gene, and the others are unexplained. This sample comprises 35,000 to 50,000 clones, roughly 85% of them detected only once. Of the sample, around 10% falls within the top ten clones. The specimen was CD8+ T cells sorted from blood (inferred from file names), collected from a patient given nivolumab and ipilimumab in sequence. Receptors originate from a human donor with melanoma.

The count of this clone is one. This chain links TRBV9 with TRBJ2-5; D is perhaps TRBD2 (5 bases). Between the trimmed V and J ends, which lost 0 bases and 5 bases, there was a span of 14 bases. This CDR3 region has 15 residues. Germline V CDR1 and CDR2: SGDLS, YYNGEE. CDR3 bases: TGTGCCAGCAGCGTAGAATGGAGGCCATCGGAGACCCAGTACTTC. The encoded protein is CASSVEWRPSETQYF.

The CDR3 loop is CASSFGTGGAGYTF. In nucleotides, the CDR3 is TGTGCCAGCAGTTTCGGGACAGGGGGCGCGGGCTACACCTTC. The chain employs TRBV27 and TRBJ1-2, with TRBD1 matching over 12 bases. After removal of 3 bases from V and 8 bases from J, the junction contained 4 bases not matched to a gene. Germline V CDR1 and CDR2: MNHEY, SMNVEV (reference sequence). This CDR3 is built from 14 residues.

This rearrangement joins TRBV2 to TRBJ2-7; no firm D call. V dropped 3 bases and J dropped 2 bases, with 5 bases sitting between them. CDR1 is SNHLY and CDR2 is FYNNEI in the germline V gene. The CDR3 has 12 residues. The CDR3 nucleotides are TGTGCCAGCAGTGATCTTGCCTACGAGCAGTACTTC. Translation gives CASSDLAYEQYF.

The V and J genes are TRBV7-9 and TRBJ2-3; D is unresolved. Germline V gene sequence: CDR1 SEHNR, CDR2 FQNEAQ (reference sequence). V lost 1 base and J 2 bases, leaving 16 bases between the germline ends. The CDR3 runs to 17 residues. For the CDR3, the DNA is TGTGCCAGCAGCTTAGTAAGTTCGGTTATCCACACAGATACGCAGTATTTT. Protein: CASSLVSSVIHTDTQYF.

The CDR3 spells CASSLILQGGTEAFF. The CDR3 bases are TGCGCCAGCAGCTTGATTCTGCAGGGAGGCACTGAAGCTTTCTTT. The rearrangement links TRBV5-1 to TRBJ1-1, with D possibly TRBD1 on 5 matching bases. With 1 base removed from V and 4 bases from J, the gap between germline ends came to 14 bases. The CDR3 spans 15 residues. From germline, CDR1 is SGHRS and CDR2 YFSETQ.

CDR3: CSVETSATYEQYF. CDR3 coding DNA: TGCAGCGTCGAAACTAGCGCAACCTACGAGCAGTACTTC. The chain recombines TRBV29-1 with TRBJ2-5, with TRBD2 matching 7 bases. Near its end, the DNA agrees better with TRBJ2-7, so the J call may be wrong. This CDR3 has 13 residues. Germline V gene lookup returns CDR1 SQVTM and CDR2 ANQGSEA.

This chain connects TRBV5-6 to TRBJ2-7, with 7 bases matching TRBD1. The length of the CDR3 is 15 residues. CDR1 is SGHDT, CDR2 YYEEEE, per germline. The J segment lost 3 bases and the V segment lost 4 bases, leaving 10 bases of the junction unmatched. The CDR3 DNA sequence: TGTGCCAGCAGCCAAGGGACAGAACATCTCTACGAGCAGTACGTC. Protein sequence: CASSQGTEHLYEQYV.

The J gene is TRBJ2-2, the V gene TRBV27, with 11 bases that match TRBD2. CDR3 length: 17 amino acids. The V gene's germline CDR1 is MNHEY and CDR2 SMNVEV (reference sequence). The trim removed 5 bases at V and 1 base at J, leaving 6 bases unmatched. The DNA of the CDR3 is TGTGCCAGCAGTATATTCGGACTAGCGGGGAACACCGGGGAGCTGTTTTTT. This codes for CASSIFGLAGNTGELFF.

V is TRBV19 and J is TRBJ2-1; D remains ambiguous. V was shortened by 6 bases and J by 2 bases, with 8 bases between the two germline ends. The CDR3 consists of 13 residues. Germline V gene sequence: CDR1 LNHDA, CDR2 SQIVND (reference sequence). The CDR3 sequence is CASSYGAYNEQFF. CDR3 DNA sequence: TGTGCCAGTAGCTACGGAGCCTACAATGAGCAGTTCTTC.

This chain links TRBV5-1 with TRBJ1-1; D possibly corresponds to TRBD1 (5 bases). This CDR3 has 15 amino acids. Germline lookup yields CDR1 SGHRS and CDR2 YFSETQ. V dropped 2 bases and J dropped 4 bases, with 15 bases sitting between them. The CDR3 coding sequence is TGCGCCAGCAGCTTTTCATATGGGGGGGGCACTGAAGCTTTCTTT. This gives the protein CASSFSYGGGTEAFF.

This clone was counted between two and nine times. The chain has TRBV2 and TRBJ1-6; 10 bases map to TRBD1. There are 15 residues in the CDR3. Germline lookup yields CDR1 SNHLY and CDR2 FYNNEI. V shed 2 bases and J 8 bases; nucleotides not matched to a gene: 3. CDR3 bases: TGTGCCAGCAGTGAAAGGACAGGGGGTTATTCACCCCTCCACTTT. As protein: CASSERTGGYSPLHF.

This clone came up a few times. The same CDR3 arises from other DNA sequences in this sample as well. The rearrangement uses TRBV5-1 and TRBJ2-2; the match to TRBD1 covers 11 bases. Germline trimming cut 2 bases from V and 2 bases from J; bases unmatched to any gene: 5. In germline, CDR1 is SGHRS, CDR2 YFSETQ. The CDR3 runs 17 residues. CDR3 sequence (DNA): TGCGCCAGCAGCTTAAAAAGGACAGGGGGCAACACCGGGGAGCTGTTTTTT. This sequence encodes CASSLKRTGGNTGELFF. The variable domain in full, with the rest retrieved from reference TRBV5-1 and TRBJ2-2, is KAGVTQTPRYLIKTRGQQVTLSCSPISGHRSVSWYQQTPGQGLQFLFEYFSETQRNKGNFPGRFSGRQFSNSRSEMNVSTLELGDSALYLCASSLKRTGGNTGELFFGEGSRLTVL.

This chain uses TRBV6-6 with TRBJ2-5; 9 positions match TRBD2. The last part of the DNA fits TRBJ2-7 better; the J call may be wrong. Germline CDR1 MNHNY, CDR2 SVGAGI (reference sequence). The CDR3 length is 15 residues. CDR3 DNA: TGTGCCAGCAGTTATAGCGGGAGAGGATCTTACGAGCAGTACTTC. It encodes CASSYSGRGSYEQYF.

The rearrangement joins TRBV19 to TRBJ2-7; no clear D gene. The germline V gene has CDR1 LNHDA and CDR2 SQIVND (reference sequence). V was clipped by 5 bases and J by 5 bases, with 16 bases between them. The CDR3 runs 14 residues. This CDR3 reads CASSPILFGNEQYF. CDR3 DNA sequence: TGTGCCAGTAGTCCTATACTATTTGGAAACGAGCAGTACTTC.

The chain links TRBV27 to TRBJ2-1; no reliable D call. Germline lookup yields CDR1 MNHEY and CDR2 SMNVEV (reference sequence). The CDR3 contains 14 residues. V was clipped by 4 bases and J by 0 bases, with 7 bases between them. CDR3 DNA: TGTGCCAGCAGTTCACGGAGCTCCTACAATGAGCAGTTCTTC. It specifies CASSSRSSYNEQFF.

This clone appeared once. The V and J genes are TRBV10-2 and TRBJ1-1; weak D call: TRBD1 (5 bases). Trimming cost V 8 bases and J 6 bases, with 13 bases left between them. Germline V gene data show CDR1 as WSHSY and CDR2 as SAAADI. There are 12 residues in the CDR3. This chain's CDR3 is CASWDPGAEAFF. The CDR3 DNA reads as TGCGCCAGCTGGGACCCGGGGGCTGAAGCTTTCTTT.

V is TRBV10-3 and J is TRBJ2-7, with 9 bases matching TRBD1. The CDR3 consists of 16 residues. Germline CDR1 is ENHRY and CDR2 is SYGVKD. Trimming cost V 2 bases and J 3 bases; bases outside gene matches: 8. The CDR3 DNA follows: TGTGCCATCAGTGAGGGGGACAGGGCACTTGGCTACGAGCAGTACGTC. Amino acid sequence: CAISEGDRALGYEQYV.

The rearrangement links TRBV30 to TRBJ2-1; 11 nucleotides align to TRBD2. The CDR3 is 13 residues long. Per the germline V gene, CDR1 is GTSNPN and CDR2 is SVGIG (reference sequence). Losses at the gene ends were 3 bases for V and 5 bases for J; bases not matched to a gene: 0. CDR3 in amino acids: CAWRTSGDNEQFF. The CDR3 coding sequence is TGTGCCTGGAGGACTAGCGGGGACAATGAGCAGTTCTTC.

The chain combines TRBV9 with TRBJ2-5; TRBD1 aligns across 8 bases. Germline assignment: CDR1 SGDLS and CDR2 YYNGEE. The V and J ends lost 2 bases and 4 bases, in that order; junction bases with no gene match: 10. This CDR3 is 16 amino acids long. The CDR3 loop is CASSVAGQGLGETQYF. CDR3 nucleotide sequence: TGTGCCAGCAGCGTCGCCGGACAGGGCTTAGGAGAGACCCAGTACTTC.

This clone was seen more than once but under ten times. The CDR3, as DNA: TGTGCCAGTAACCGGGACAGTTGGGGTGGCTACACCTTC. Protein product: CASNRDSWGGYTF. The chain joins TRBV19 to TRBJ1-2; TRBD1 matches 7 bases. The germline V gene has CDR1 LNHDA and CDR2 SQIVND (reference sequence). Trimming took 7 bases from V and 7 from J; bases not matched to a gene: 9. The CDR3 runs to 13 residues.